The present TCR beta chain was sequenced within a study of T cell responses to AZD1222 COVID-19 vaccine. Notes on the study in general: White British ancestry dominated among donors, who included more females, and clonal diversity was possibly underestimated. Spike-specific TCR breadth and depth rose after two AZD1222 doses. Reportedly, nearly half the spike-specific TCRs target unmutated variant regions.

A word on this clone: Its specificity is unknown.

The CDR3 consists of 16 residues. Germline CDR1 is LGHNA and CDR2 is YSLEER. Trimming cost V 0 bases and J 3 bases, with 12 bases left between them. Libraries were prepared by immunoSEQ multiplex PCR; TCRdb keeps only in-frame clonotypes and omits some of them. The table has 120,000 to 150,000 clones, around 89% seen once. The sequence derives from an adult in good health. V gene TRBV4-3 combines with J gene TRBJ2-4, with D hard to call. The material was peripheral blood, obtained on day 0 of MenACWY control vaccination. The CDR3 nucleotides are TGCGCCAGCAGCCAAGATGTGTCGGTTGACAAAAACATTCAGTACTTC. Encoded protein: CASSQDVSVDKNIQYF.